This TCR beta chain was identified during a study of blood T cell repertoires in COVID-19. About the study: The analysed material was cDNA or gDNA that came from T cells, B-cell-depleted T cells, or PBMCs.

Germline values: CDR1 SGDLS, CDR2 YYNGEE. This CDR3 contains 14 residues. Losses at the gene ends were 4 bases for V and 2 bases for J; bases not matched to a gene: 5. In the authors' workflow: Amplification from reference gene primers served as the basis for estimated nucleated cell counts. Method: immunoSEQ multiplex PCR; TCRdb's copy keeps in-frame clones and lacks some. The DNA was the basis for D and trimming; V, J and clone size are from that table. The sample has tens of thousands of clones, under 90% seen once; the top ten hold about 3.3%. Sequenced material: peripheral blood. This chain uses TRBV9 with TRBJ2-7, with 8 bases that match TRBD1. This receptor was obtained from a man aged 50 to 60 with acute or convalescent COVID-19. The CDR3 region has the DNA TGTGCCAGCAGCCCCGGACAGGGTCCCTACGAGCAGTACTTC. The encoded protein is CASSPGQGPYEQYF.